These T cell receptor beta chains were read from a single sample in a study of blood T cell repertoires in COVID-19. The table came from immunoSEQ multiplex PCR; TCRdb's copy has only in-frame clones and leaves some out. In the table there are 190,000 or so clones, around 84% of which are singletons. The sequenced material came from PBMCs or T cells enriched from blood (not recorded which). These receptors all stem from a middle-aged man who had recovered from COVID-19. Both conserved end residues are part of each CDR3. A D gene is named only where the DNA matches it firmly. Expanded clones get a size class; other rows say once, few or many, or leave the size out.

v_call,d_call,clone_size,j_call,cdr3_nt,cdr3_aa
TRBV7-2,TRBD2,NA,TRBJ2-7,TGTGCCAGCAGCCCTCCCCCCCTAGCGGCCATATACGAGCAGTACTTC,CASSPPPLAAIYEQYF
TRBV5-1,TRBD2,NA,TRBJ2-5,TGCGCCAGCAGCCCTGGGACTAGCGGGGCGGAGACCCAGTACTTC,CASSPGTSGAETQYF
TRBV5-1,NA,NA,TRBJ2-5,TGCGCCAGCAGCCCAGGCGACAGGAAAGGAGAGACCCAGTACTTC,CASSPGDRKGETQYF
TRBV2,NA,NA,TRBJ1-5,TGTGCCGGGTCGAGGACAAGCAATCAGCCCCAGCATTTT,CAGSRTSNQPQHF
TRBV25-1,TRBD1,NA,TRBJ1-1,TGTGCCAGCAGTGAACACAGGGGGCGGAGCACTGAAGCTTTCTTT,CASSEHRGRSTEAFF
TRBV2,NA,NA,TRBJ1-5,TGTGCCAGCAGCCGATCAAATTCCGGTCAGCCCCAGCATTTT,CASSRSNSGQPQHF
TRBV25-1,TRBD2,NA,TRBJ2-7,TGTGCCAGCTGGGGACTTAGCGGGAGTCTCTGCGAGCAGTACTTC,CASWGLSGSLCEQYF
TRBV18,NA,NA,TRBJ1-1,TGTGCCAGCTCATCGTCCGGGGGCACTGAAGCTTTCTTT,CASSSSGGTEAFF
TRBV4-1,TRBD2,NA,TRBJ2-7,TGCGCCAGCAGCCATAAACTAGCGGGAGAAAGCTACGAGCAGTACTTC,CASSHKLAGESYEQYF
TRBV3-1/TRBV3-2,TRBD2,once,TRBJ2-3,TGTGCCAGCGAACCTAGCGGGGGGAGCACAGATACGCAGTATTTT,CASEPSGGSTDTQYF
TRBV7-3,NA,NA,TRBJ1-2,TGTGCCAGCAGCTTAACAGTTCAGCCGGCTGTGGAGGGCTACACCTTC,CASSLTVQPAVEGYTF
TRBV2,TRBD1,NA,TRBJ1-2,TGTGCCAGCAGTGCCCGACAGGGGCCTTCGAATGGCTACACCTTC,CASSARQGPSNGYTF
TRBV19,NA,NA,TRBJ1-3,TGTGCCAGTAGGGGGCGAAGGAGTGGAAACACCATATATTTT,CASRGRRSGNTIYF
TRBV6-5,NA,NA,TRBJ2-5,TGTGCCAGCAGTTCACAAGAGACCCAGTACTTC,CASSSQETQYF
TRBV3-1/TRBV3-2,TRBD2,NA,TRBJ2-5,TGTGCCAGCAGCCAGATTACTAGCGGGAGGGGAGAGACCCAGTACTTC,CASSQITSGRGETQYF
TRBV2,TRBD2,once,TRBJ2-7,TGTGCCAGCACCCACCCCGGGACTAGCGGGATTTTTTCCTACGAGCAGTACTTC,CASTHPGTSGIFSYEQYF
TRBV12-3/TRBV12-4,NA,few,TRBJ1-2,TGTGCCAGCACCGGTGCTAACTATGGCTACACCTTC,CASTGANYGYTF
TRBV6-5,NA,NA,TRBJ2-7,TGTGCCAGCACCTACCTGACGCGGGAGCAGTACTTC,CASTYLTREQYF
TRBV4-3,NA,NA,TRBJ1-4,TGCGCCAGCAGCCAAGATAGAGGGTTTTCTAATGAAAAACTGTTTTTT,CASSQDRGFSNEKLFF
TRBV7-9,NA,NA,TRBJ2-1,TGTGCCAGCAGCTTGGGAGGGGGGCCACGGTACAATGAGCAGTTCTTC,CASSLGGGPRYNEQFF
TRBV4-3,TRBD1,NA,TRBJ1-2,TGCGCCAGCAGCGTCACTTGGACAGGGTCTAACTATGGCTACACCTTC,CASSVTWTGSNYGYTF
TRBV19,TRBD2,NA,TRBJ2-5,TGTGCCAGTAGCCCACCGGGGGGGACCCAGTACTTC,CASSPPGGTQYF
TRBV5-1,TRBD1,NA,TRBJ1-2,TGCGCCAGCAGCTCCGGGACAGCCGTAATTAACTATGGCTACACCTTC,CASSSGTAVINYGYTF
TRBV2,TRBD1,NA,TRBJ1-1,TGTGCCAGCTCGGGACAGGGTGACACTGAAGCTTTCTTT,CASSGQGDTEAFF
TRBV5-1,TRBD1,NA,TRBJ2-7,TGCGCCAGCAGCCCCCAGGGGGTCTTGTACGAGCAGTACTTC,CASSPQGVLYEQYF
TRBV6-5,NA,NA,TRBJ1-5,TGTGCCAGCACGGGACAAATTAGCAATCAGCCCCAGCATTTT,CASTGQISNQPQHF
TRBV28,NA,NA,TRBJ2-7,TGTGCCAGCAGGGACACCAAGTATGACCCAGAGCAGTACTTC,CASRDTKYDPEQYF
TRBV5-1,TRBD1,NA,TRBJ2-7,TGCGCCAGCAGCCCAGAGACAGGGAAAAACTCCTACGAGCAGTACTTC,CASSPETGKNSYEQYF
TRBV29-1,NA,NA,TRBJ1-1,TGCAGCGTTGAACCGATCTCGAGGGGGGGCACTGAAGCTTTCTTT,CSVEPISRGGTEAFF
TRBV2,TRBD1,NA,TRBJ2-5,TGTGCCAGCAGTGTGGCAGGGGGTGAGACCCAGTACTTC,CASSVAGGETQYF
TRBV12-3/TRBV12-4,NA,NA,TRBJ1-4,TGTGCCAGCAGTTTTCAGGGGTATGAAAAACTGTTTTTT,CASSFQGYEKLFF
TRBV24-1,NA,NA,TRBJ1-1,TGTGCCACCAGTGATTTGTGGGAGGGACACACTGAAGCTTTCTTT,CATSDLWEGHTEAFF
TRBV9,TRBD2,NA,TRBJ2-7,TGTGCCAGCAGCCCCCGAGGGAGCGGGGGCACCTACGAGCAGTACTTC,CASSPRGSGGTYEQYF
TRBV19,TRBD1,NA,TRBJ1-2,TGTGCCTCTATGAGCCGGGACAGGGGAATTAATAATGGCTACACCTTC,CASMSRDRGINNGYTF
TRBV7-2,TRBD2,many,TRBJ2-2,TGTGCCAGCAGCTTAGGAGCGGGAAGCACCGGGGAGCTGTTTTTT,CASSLGAGSTGELFF
TRBV7-9,TRBD1,NA,TRBJ2-7,TGTGCCAGCAGCTTAGTTACCAGGGGGACCTACGAGCAGTACTTC,CASSLVTRGTYEQYF
TRBV2,NA,NA,TRBJ2-1,TGTGCCAGCAGTGAAAACAGGCACAATGAGCAGTTCTTC,CASSENRHNEQFF
TRBV2,TRBD1,NA,TRBJ2-7,TGTGCCAGCAGGGACAGGGTAGATTCCTACGAGCAGTACTTC,CASRDRVDSYEQYF
TRBV27,NA,NA,TRBJ1-2,TGTGCCAGCAGTTACAGTTTTAACTATGGCTACACCTTC,CASSYSFNYGYTF
TRBV28,NA,NA,TRBJ1-1,TGTGCCAGCAGTTTGTCGGCCGGTGCGGCGAACACTGAAGCTTTCTTT,CASSLSAGAANTEAFF
TRBV27,NA,NA,TRBJ1-5,TGTGCCAGCAGTTCCCGGGTAGGGGAATATAGCAATCAGCCCCAGCATTTT,CASSSRVGEYSNQPQHF
TRBV7-2,NA,few,TRBJ1-4,TGTGCCAGCACCCAAGGGGGTAATGAAAAACTGTTTTTT,CASTQGGNEKLFF
TRBV7-9,TRBD1,NA,TRBJ2-1,TGTGCCAGCAGCCTCAGGACAGGGGCGAATATATACAATGAGCAGTTCTTC,CASSLRTGANIYNEQFF
TRBV19,NA,NA,TRBJ2-3,TGTGCCAGTAGTATAGGGTGGAGCGCCACAGATACGCAGTATTTT,CASSIGWSATDTQYF
TRBV11-1,TRBD2,once,TRBJ2-1,TGTGCCAGCAGCCGGACTAGCGGGACAGGCAATGAGCAGTTCTTC,CASSRTSGTGNEQFF
TRBV6-4,NA,NA,TRBJ1-6,TGTGCCAGCAGTGAGTCCGATAATTCACCCCTCCACTTT,CASSESDNSPLHF
TRBV20-1,NA,few,TRBJ1-5,TGCAGTGCTAGTACTGGGCGGCCCCAGCATTTT,CSASTGRPQHF